These 28 T cell receptor beta chains came from one sample sequenced in a study of T cell responses to AZD1222 COVID-19 vaccine. Generated by immunoSEQ multiplex PCR, the TCRdb table keeps only in-frame clones and is missing some. The sample consists of about 140,000 clones, 90% to 95% of them appearing once. This specimen was peripheral blood, taken after recovery from COVID-19. The receptors come from an adult who had recovered from COVID-19.

The V gene is TRBV6-5, the J gene TRBJ1-1, with 7 bases identical to TRBD1. V dropped 6 bases and J dropped 0; count of bases not matched to a gene: 1. The length of the CDR3 is 13 residues. From germline, CDR1 is MNHEY and CDR2 SVGAGI. The CDR3 DNA is TGTGCCAGCAGCCAGGGGGTGAACACTGAAGCTTTCTTT. The encoded protein is CASSQGVNTEAFF.

A remark on this clone: One junction end does not reproduce the germline sequence, and a read error may be involved. V usage is TRBV3-1 (or the pseudogene TRBV3-2) and J usage is TRBJ1-2; 10 bases map to TRBD1. Germline values: CDR1 LGHDT, CDR2 YNNKEL (reference sequence). The CDR3 has 19 residues. CDR3 sequence: CASNQSDRGLRGGNYGYTF. CDR3 coding DNA: TGTGCCAGCAACCAATCCGACAGGGGGCTGAGAGGAGGTAACTATGGCTACACCTTC.

V is TRBV10-3 and J is TRBJ2-1; no clear D gene. Trimming removed 3 bases from V and 8 bases from J, with 5 bases in between. Germline-derived CDR1 and CDR2 are ENHRY and SYGVKD. The CDR3 is 11 residues long. This CDR3 reads CAISETDEQFF. The DNA for the CDR3 is TGTGCCATCAGTGAAACGGATGAGCAGTTCTTC.

The chain links TRBV20-1 to TRBJ2-7; possibly TRBD2 for D (6 bases). The length of the CDR3 is 11 residues. Germline CDR1 DFQATT, CDR2 SNEGSKA (reference sequence). With 7 bases removed from V and 7 bases from J, the gap between germline ends came to 14 bases. CDR3 DNA: TGCAGTGGCAGGGAGGCGGAAGAGCAGTACTTC. Its protein is CSGREAEEQYF.

The V and J genes are TRBV28 and TRBJ2-3; 8 bases line up with TRBD2. This CDR3 is 15 amino acids long. The trim removed 6 bases at V and 7 bases at J, leaving 12 bases unmatched. The V gene's germline CDR1 is MDHEN and CDR2 SYDVKM. Here the CDR3 reads CASSLGLAGINTQYF. CDR3 nucleotide sequence: TGTGCCAGCAGCCTAGGGCTAGCGGGTATAAATACGCAGTATTTT.

This sequence joins TRBV27 and TRBJ2-3, with 9 nucleotides matching TRBD2. V trimming: 2 bases; J trimming: 5 bases; junction bases outside the gene matches: 8. The germline V gene has CDR1 MNHEY and CDR2 SMNVEV (reference sequence). CDR3 length: 16 residues. The CDR3 sequence is CASSLSRGRVRDTQYF. DNA for the CDR3: TGTGCCAGCAGTTTAAGTCGCGGGAGGGTGAGAGATACGCAGTATTTT.

V gene TRBV28 combines with J gene TRBJ1-5; 10 nucleotides agree with TRBD1. The length of the CDR3 is 14 residues. Per germline, CDR1 MDHEN and CDR2 SYDVKM. V lost 5 bases, J lost 4 bases, and 2 bases stayed unmatched. The CDR3 DNA reads as TGTGCCAGCAGTGGGACAGGGGCAAATCAGCCCCAGCATTTT. Translation: CASSGTGANQPQHF.

V usage is TRBV5-5 and J usage is TRBJ1-2; D gene uncertain. The CDR3 is made up of 12 amino acids. Germline V gene data show CDR1 as SGHKS and CDR2 as YYEKEE (reference sequence). Trimming removed 4 bases at V and 5 bases at J, with 9 bases between. The CDR3 region has the DNA TGTGCCAGCAGCGTGGACGGTTATGGCTACACCTTC. Translating it yields CASSVDGYGYTF.

DNA for the CDR3: TGTGCCAGCAGTTGGGGCACTAGCACAGATACGCAGTATTTT. Encoded protein: CASSWGTSTDTQYF. This chain joins TRBV6-5 and TRBJ2-3; tentative D call: TRBD1 (5 bases). Trimming cost V 4 bases and J 0 bases, with 8 bases left between them. Germline CDR1 is MNHEY and CDR2 is SVGAGI. The CDR3 is 14 amino acids.

As to this clone: At the DNA level, this CDR3 is encoded by other sequences in the same sample as well. The J gene is TRBJ1-1, the V gene TRBV5-1; no firm D call. V was trimmed by 5 bases and J by 0 bases, leaving 2 bases between them. The germline gives CDR1 SGHRS, CDR2 YFSETQ. CDR3 length equals 11 residues. CDR3 sequence reads: CASSLNTEAFF. CDR3 nucleotide sequence: TGCGCCAGCAGTCTGAACACTGAAGCTTTCTTT.

V gene TRBV20-1 combines with J gene TRBJ2-5; D is ambiguous. The V gene's germline CDR1 is DFQATT and CDR2 SNEGSKA (reference sequence). The V and J ends lost 3 bases and 12 bases respectively, with 11 bases between them. This CDR3 contains 10 residues. CDR3 residues: CSASLRSEYF. The CDR3 DNA sequence: TGCAGTGCTAGCCTCCGATCCGAGTACTTC.

Comments on this clone: The same CDR3 arises from other DNA sequences in this sample as well. The chain links TRBV6-5 to TRBJ2-7, with D possibly TRBD2 on 5 matching bases. V was cut by 7 bases and J by 2 bases, with 9 bases left in between. The CDR3 consists of 12 residues. Germline V lookup: CDR1 MNHEY, CDR2 SVGAGI. CDR3 DNA: TGTGCCAGCATTCGGGGAACCTACGAGCAGTACTTC. As protein: CASIRGTYEQYF.

CDR3: CAWTERANQPQHF. CDR3 bases: TGTGCCTGGACCGAGAGGGCGAATCAGCCCCAGCATTTT. The chain carries TRBV30 and TRBJ1-5; D ambiguous. V shed 4 bases and J shed 4 bases, with 11 bases lying between them. Germline-derived CDR1 and CDR2 are GTSNPN and SVGIG (reference sequence). There are 13 residues in the CDR3.

The rearrangement links TRBV24-1 to TRBJ2-5, with D possibly matching TRBD2 (5 bases). Germline CDR1 KGHDR, CDR2 SFDVKD. Trimming took 1 base from V and 2 from J, leaving 7 bases between them. CDR3 length: 14 amino acids. CDR3: CATSDFLAQETQYF. The CDR3, as DNA: TGTGCCACCAGTGATTTCCTAGCTCAAGAGACCCAGTACTTC.

The genes are TRBV7-9 and TRBJ1-1, with D perhaps matching TRBD1 (6 bases). There are 13 residues in the CDR3. Trimming took 3 bases from V and 5 from J, leaving 10 bases between them. Germline V gives CDR1 SEHNR, CDR2 FQNEAQ (reference sequence). For the CDR3, the DNA is TGTGCCAGCAGCTTGGGGGCAAAGACTGAAGCTTTCTTT. Its protein product is CASSLGAKTEAFF.

The chain uses TRBV18 and TRBJ2-5, with D maybe TRBD2 (5 bases). The CDR3 sequence is 14 residues long. Looked up from germline, CDR1 is KGHSH and CDR2 is LQKENI. The V and J ends lost 0 bases and 7 bases respectively, with 12 bases between them. The CDR3 protein is CASSPPSLEGTQYF. Here the CDR3 DNA reads TGTGCCAGCTCACCACCATCACTAGAAGGGACCCAGTACTTC.

The V and J genes are TRBV9 and TRBJ1-1, with D perhaps TRBD1 (6 bases). The CDR3 consists of 15 residues. Germline V gene lookup returns CDR1 SGDLS and CDR2 YYNGEE. Trimming shortened V by 0 bases and J by 2 bases, and 11 bases separated the two germline ends. DNA for the CDR3: TGTGCCAGCAGCGTAGTTGGCAGGGGAAACACTGAAGCTTTCTTT. Encoded protein: CASSVVGRGNTEAFF.

V gene TRBV5-6 combines with J gene TRBJ1-6; maybe TRBD1 (5 bases). The CDR3 contains 13 residues. Germline V gene lookup returns CDR1 SGHDT and CDR2 YYEEEE. V lost 5 bases, J lost 7 bases, and 10 bases lay in between. As DNA, the CDR3 is TGTGCCAGCAGGAGGGGTGTAAATTCACCCCTCCACTTT. Its protein product is CASRRGVNSPLHF.

This sequence joins TRBV4-2 and TRBJ1-3, with D perhaps TRBD1 (6 bases). Germline-derived CDR1 and CDR2 are LGHNA and YNFKEQ. This CDR3 is built from 16 residues. The V end lost 0 bases, the J end lost 2 bases, and 11 bases lay between the germline ends. The CDR3: CASSQDRGGAGNTIYF. The CDR3 nucleotides read TGTGCCAGCAGCCAAGATCGCGGGGGCGCTGGAAACACCATATATTTT.

This clone was counted only a few times. This sequence joins TRBV28 and TRBJ2-3; 7 bases map to TRBD2. The germline V gene encodes CDR1 MDHEN and CDR2 SYDVKM. V lost 5 bases to trimming and J lost 2 bases; unmatched junction nucleotides: 10. The CDR3 covers 16 residues. The CDR3 is CASSATLAVYTDTQYF. CDR3 coding DNA: TGTGCCAGCAGTGCCACCCTAGCGGTTTACACAGATACGCAGTATTTT.

The chain recombines TRBV3-1 (or the pseudogene TRBV3-2) with TRBJ2-6, with D perhaps matching TRBD2 (5 bases). The CDR3 extends over 19 amino acids. Between the trimmed V and J ends, which lost 0 bases and 0 bases, there was a span of 15 bases. Per the germline V gene, CDR1 is LGHDT and CDR2 is YNNKEL (reference sequence). For the CDR3, the DNA is TGTGCCAGCAGCCAAGAAGCATGGCGGCGGGTCTCTGGGGCCAACGTCCTGACTTTC. Translated: CASSQEAWRRVSGANVLTF.

The chain carries TRBV28 and TRBJ1-5; 7 bases are shared with TRBD1. CDR3 length: 19 amino acids. Trimming took 6 bases from V and 4 from J; bases not matched to a gene: 21. Per germline, CDR1 MDHEN and CDR2 SYDVKM. The CDR3 is CASRRSGTVSLAENQPQHF. Here the CDR3 DNA reads TGTGCCAGCAGACGCTCCGGGACAGTCTCGTTAGCTGAGAATCAGCCCCAGCATTTT.

V gene TRBV5-1 combines with J gene TRBJ2-1, with D tentatively TRBD2 (6 bases). Trimming took off 4 bases at V and 2 bases at J, with 16 bases between the two ends. Germline V gene sequence: CDR1 SGHRS, CDR2 YFSETQ. This CDR3 contains 16 residues. CDR3: CASSPSDGSPYNEQFF. CDR3 bases: TGCGCCAGCAGCCCGTCGGACGGGAGTCCCTACAATGAGCAGTTCTTC.

V gene TRBV6-5 combines with J gene TRBJ2-7; 7 bases map to TRBD2. Trimming took 0 bases from V and 0 from J; bases not matched to a gene: 5. This CDR3 region has 16 residues. Per the germline V gene, CDR1 is MNHEY and CDR2 is SVGAGI. The CDR3 sequence is CASSYSLAGSSYEQYF. DNA for the CDR3: TGTGCCAGCAGTTACTCATTAGCGGGCAGCTCCTACGAGCAGTACTTC.

V is TRBV2 and J is TRBJ1-5; D is unresolved. There are 14 residues in the CDR3. The germline V gene encodes CDR1 SNHLY and CDR2 FYNNEI. V lost 6 bases, J lost 0 bases, and 9 bases lay in between. The CDR3 DNA reads as TGTGCCAGCAGGGTAGGGAATAGCAATCAGCCCCAGCATTTT. It codes for CASRVGNSNQPQHF.

The J gene is TRBJ1-5, the V gene TRBV28; 7 positions agree with TRBD1. CDR3 length equals 14 residues. The V segment lost 4 bases and the J segment 2 bases; nucleotides outside the gene matches: 2. Germline CDR1 and CDR2: MDHEN and SYDVKM. The CDR3 coding sequence is TGTGCCAGCAGTTACACAGGGGGCAATCAGCCCCAGCATTTT. Protein sequence: CASSYTGGNQPQHF.

V and J are TRBV6-5 and TRBJ2-7; 7 bases fit TRBD1. CDR3 length equals 14 residues. V trimming: 6 bases; J trimming: 7 bases; junction bases outside the gene matches: 12. Germline lookup yields CDR1 MNHEY and CDR2 SVGAGI. In nucleotides, the CDR3 is TGTGCCAGCAGCTCGGACAGGACCTCGGGGGAGCAGTACTTC. As protein: CASSSDRTSGEQYF.

This chain joins TRBV9 and TRBJ2-3; D unclear. CDR1 SGDLS and CDR2 YYNGEE come from the germline V gene. Trimming removed 0 bases at V and 1 base at J, with 12 bases between. The CDR3 consists of 16 residues. CDR3 DNA: TGTGCCAGCAGCGTAGGTCGGTTCTGGGGCACAGATACGCAGTATTTT. Its protein is CASSVGRFWGTDTQYF.